This entry describes one T cell receptor beta chain. Its antigen is currently not known. No much larger clonotype is one base removed from it; base qualities were not supplied. Ipilimumab was given at 1 mg/kg intravenously on day 1 of selected weeks, and checkpoint therapy started 14 to 28 days after autologous transplant. The nivolumab dose was 3 mg/kg intravenously, delivered on day 1 of weeks 1, 4, 7, 10, and every two weeks through week 26. This was a Phase Ib clinical trial that tested ipilimumab plus nivolumab, given as combined checkpoint inhibition, for consolidation following autologous stem cell transplantation. The library was produced with the immunoSEQ multiplex PCR assay. Here the immuneACCESS table is served through TCRdb, limited to in-frame sequences with V and J called. Missing clones are a known gap in these copies; in checked studies unresolved V genes cover under half, and the rest lacks a known reason. For this sample the table gives 20,000 or so clones, of which 74% were detected only once. The top ten hold around a quarter of the sample.

For this chain, trimming is 2 bases at the V end and 4 bases at the J end, and the number of junction bases without a gene match is 12. Sequences MDHEN (CDR1) and SYDVKM (CDR2) are obtained from the germline V gene. Including the terminal cysteine and phenylalanine, the CDR3 comprises 18 residues. Only the CDR3 DNA is retained, 54 bases long and in frame from the first base. The data belong to a study of ipilimumab plus nivolumab after autologous stem cell transplantation (dated by TCRdb to the early 2020s). About the full investigation: The median number of doses that trial patients received was 5 for ipilimumab and about 8 for nivolumab. Primary refractory and relapsed disease were included in the DLBCL cohort, with 18-month progression-free survival of around 86% and 29%, respectively. The trial enrolled patients with high-risk diffuse large B cell lymphoma, mature T cell lymphoma, or multiple myeloma undergoing autologous transplant. The intent-to-treat population of the trial was made up of 35 to 45 patients. What the study reported, not specific to this receptor: The authors stated that profiles of the T cell receptor repertoire, regulatory T cell phenotype and gut microbiota provided a biologic rationale for studying this approach further. The authors concluded that combined checkpoint inhibition appeared tolerable when used as consolidation after transplant.

The source is a male donor with diffuse large B-cell lymphoma. This specimen was PBMCs, taken in a trial of ipilimumab plus nivolumab as post-transplant consolidation. Here the chain combines TRBV28 and TRBJ2-7, and 12 bases in between align with TRBD2. The CDR3 sequence is CASSLTRGFLAGGYEQYF. The DNA sequence follows: TGTGCCAGCAGTTTAACTCGTGGCTTCCTAGCGGGAGGGTACGAGCAGTACTTC.